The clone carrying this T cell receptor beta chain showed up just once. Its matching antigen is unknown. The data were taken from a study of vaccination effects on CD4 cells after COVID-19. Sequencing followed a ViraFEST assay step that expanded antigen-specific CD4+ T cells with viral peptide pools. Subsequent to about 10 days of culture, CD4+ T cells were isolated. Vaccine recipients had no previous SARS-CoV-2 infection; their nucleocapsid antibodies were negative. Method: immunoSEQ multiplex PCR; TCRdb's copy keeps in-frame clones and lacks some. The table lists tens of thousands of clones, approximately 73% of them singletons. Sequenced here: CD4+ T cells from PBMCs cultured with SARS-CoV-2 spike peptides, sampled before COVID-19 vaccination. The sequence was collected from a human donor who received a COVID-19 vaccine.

The CDR3: CASSDPGQGGGTEAFF. In DNA form, the CDR3 reads TGTGCCAGCTCGGATCCGGGACAGGGGGGGGGCACTGAAGCTTTCTTT. The chain links TRBV18 to TRBJ1-1; the match to TRBD1 covers 11 bases. Germline loops: CDR1 KGHSH, CDR2 LQKENI. The length of the CDR3 is 16 residues. After removal of 6 bases from V and 4 bases from J, the junction contained 10 bases not matched to a gene.